One and the same sample provided the 8 T cell receptor beta chains below, sequenced in a study of technical replicates of blood from several donors. Libraries were prepared by immunoSEQ multiplex PCR; TCRdb keeps only in-frame clonotypes and omits some of them. The sample has 75,000 to 100,000 clones, about 96% seen once; the top ten hold over 0.2%. The material sequenced was T cells isolated from PBMCs. The receptors derive from a human donor in good health.

This clone came up a few times. This chain links TRBV10-1 with TRBJ2-1, with 8 bases aligning to TRBD2. From germline, CDR1 is WNHNN and CDR2 SYGVQD (reference sequence). Germline trimming cut 6 bases from V and 5 bases from J; bases unmatched to any gene: 3. The CDR3 is 13 residues long. CDR3 sequence: CASSVGGDNEQFF. The CDR3 DNA reads TGCGCCAGCAGCGTCGGGGGGGACAATGAGCAGTTCTTC.

The chain is built from TRBV6-5 and TRBJ2-7; 7 bases are shared with TRBD1. V lost 6 bases to trimming and J lost 4 bases; unmatched junction nucleotides: 9. The germline V gene has CDR1 MNHEY and CDR2 SVGAGI. The CDR3 is 14 amino acids. The CDR3 sequence is CASSPGTEQYEQYF. The CDR3 region has the DNA TGTGCCAGCAGCCCCGGGACAGAGCAATACGAGCAGTACTTC.

This clone was observed once. J is TRBJ1-1 and V is TRBV14; no clear D. Germline V gene data show CDR1 as SGHDN and CDR2 as FVKESK. V was clipped by 3 bases and J by 2 bases, with 4 bases between them. The CDR3 runs 12 residues. CDR3 sequence reads: CASSHVNTEAFF. In DNA, the CDR3 is TGTGCCAGCAGCCACGTAAACACTGAAGCTTTCTTT.

The chain combines TRBV7-9 with TRBJ2-7; TRBD2 matches at 8 bases. V lost 4 bases and J lost 0; bases outside the gene matches: 11. The CDR3 is made up of 17 amino acids. The germline CDR1 and CDR2 sequences are SEHNR and FQNEAQ (reference sequence). CDR3 loop: CASSSTGGGLSSYEQYF. The CDR3, as DNA: TGTGCCAGCAGCTCCACGGGGGGGGGTCTGAGCTCCTACGAGCAGTACTTC.

This chain links TRBV6-5 with TRBJ1-1; 8 bases line up with TRBD1. The germline CDR1 and CDR2 sequences are MNHEY and SVGAGI. The CDR3 is 15 amino acids. The V gene end was trimmed by 8 bases and the J gene end by 3 bases; junction bases not matched to a gene: 11. CDR3 DNA sequence: TGTGCCAGCGAACGTCAGGGGGCGCGGGACACTGAAGCTTTCTTT. Its protein is CASERQGARDTEAFF.

V usage is TRBV7-8 and J usage is TRBJ2-3; D possibly corresponds to TRBD1 (6 bases). The V end lost 5 bases, the J end lost 5 bases, and 20 bases lay between the germline ends. This CDR3 region has 16 residues. CDR1 is SGHVS, CDR2 FQNEAQ, per germline. The CDR3 spells CASSKERWGRRDTQYF. In DNA form, the CDR3 reads TGTGCCAGCAGCAAAGAACGATGGGGGCGCAGAGATACGCAGTATTTT.

V is TRBV6-1 and J is TRBJ1-4; D is unresolved. CDR3 length: 15 amino acids. Trimming took off 3 bases at V and 4 bases at J, with 12 bases between the two ends. The V gene's germline CDR1 is MNHNS and CDR2 SASEGT. CDR3 sequence: CASSDEIFRNEKLFF. CDR3 DNA sequence: TGTGCCAGCAGTGATGAGATATTTCGTAATGAAAAACTGTTTTTT.

The chain is built from TRBV28 and TRBJ2-3; D is ambiguous. The CDR3 covers 15 residues. The V end was cut by 8 bases, the J end by 1 base, with 16 bases between. Germline V lookup: CDR1 MDHEN, CDR2 SYDVKM. DNA for the CDR3: TGTGCCAGCGGGCCTCCCGGTAGTCGCACAGATACGCAGTATTTT. Translation gives CASGPPGSRTDTQYF. The complete variable domain, with remaining parts taken from reference TRBV28 and TRBJ2-3, reads DVKVTQSSRYLVKRTGEKVFLECVQDMDHENMFWYRQDPGLGLRLIYFSYDVKMKEKGDIPEGYSVSREKKERFSLILESASTNQTSMYLCASGPPGSRTDTQYFGPGTRLTVL.